This TCR beta chain was obtained from a study of human T cells and chemical hapten exposure. Study-level results: Relative to control repertoires, expanded TCRs gave rise to significantly more large CDR3 similarity clusters. No alteration of TCRs above 1 in 1000 frequency was seen with DPC sensitization.

TCRdb reprocessed the RACE reads via MiXCR and lists one record per CDR3 protein. The table has tens of thousands of distinct CDR3 sequences, approximately 8% seen once; the top ten hold approximately 1.5%. This CDR3 region has 14 residues. From germline, CDR1 is SGHAT and CDR2 FQNNGV. Losses at the gene ends were 5 bases for V and 7 bases for J; bases not matched to a gene: 8. In this sample, this clonotype turned up many times. Its antigen is not known. Time point meaning: patch test 1, 2 weeks after DPC sensitization. Noted treatment: therapeutic diphenylcyclopropenone sensitization with weekly scalp DPC. The study drew its donors from alopecia patients who were 18 to 70 years old and suitable for DPC.

The sequenced sample was whole blood, obtained in connection with sensitization to the hapten diphenylcyclopropenone (DPC). This sequence joins TRBV11-2 and TRBJ1-2; 9 bases match TRBD1. This receptor was taken from a woman aged 25 to 39 with alopecia areata. Some clones in this sample may be carry-over from other donors' samples. The CDR3, as DNA: TGTGCCAGCAGCGGACACACAGGGGGCACTGGCTACACCTTC. It translates to CASSGHTGGTGYTF.